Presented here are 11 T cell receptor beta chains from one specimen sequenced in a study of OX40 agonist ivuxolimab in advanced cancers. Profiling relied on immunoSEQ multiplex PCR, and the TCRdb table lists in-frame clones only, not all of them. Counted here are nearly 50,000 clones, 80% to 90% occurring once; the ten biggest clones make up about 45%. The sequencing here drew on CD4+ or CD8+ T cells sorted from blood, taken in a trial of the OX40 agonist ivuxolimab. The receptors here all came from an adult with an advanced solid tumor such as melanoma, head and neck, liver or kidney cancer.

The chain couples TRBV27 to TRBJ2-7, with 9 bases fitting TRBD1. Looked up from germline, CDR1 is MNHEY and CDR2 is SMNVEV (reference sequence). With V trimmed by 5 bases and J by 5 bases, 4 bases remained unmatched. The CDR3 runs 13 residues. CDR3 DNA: TGTGCCAGCAGTCCCTACAGGGGGCACGAGCAGTACTTC. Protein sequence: CASSPYRGHEQYF.

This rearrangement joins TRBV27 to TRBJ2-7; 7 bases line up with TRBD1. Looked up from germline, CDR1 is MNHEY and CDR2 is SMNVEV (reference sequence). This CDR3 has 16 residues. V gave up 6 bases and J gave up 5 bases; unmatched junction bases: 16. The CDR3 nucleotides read TGTGCCAGCAGCCGCCTAGGGACAGTGGGGATGGACGAGCAGTACTTC. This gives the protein CASSRLGTVGMDEQYF.

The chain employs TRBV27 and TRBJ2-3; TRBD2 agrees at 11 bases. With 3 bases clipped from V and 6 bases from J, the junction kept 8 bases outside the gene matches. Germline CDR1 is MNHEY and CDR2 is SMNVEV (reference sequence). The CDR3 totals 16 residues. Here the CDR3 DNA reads TGTGCCAGCAGTTTTCACCGACTAGCGGGATGGGATACGCAGTATTTT. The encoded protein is CASSFHRLAGWDTQYF.

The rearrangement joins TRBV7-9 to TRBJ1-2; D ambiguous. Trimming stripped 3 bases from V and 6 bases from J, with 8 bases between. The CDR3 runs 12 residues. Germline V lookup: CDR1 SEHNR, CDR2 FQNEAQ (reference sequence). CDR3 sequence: CASSFTVDGYTF. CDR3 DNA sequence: TGTGCCAGCAGCTTCACTGTGGATGGCTACACCTTC.

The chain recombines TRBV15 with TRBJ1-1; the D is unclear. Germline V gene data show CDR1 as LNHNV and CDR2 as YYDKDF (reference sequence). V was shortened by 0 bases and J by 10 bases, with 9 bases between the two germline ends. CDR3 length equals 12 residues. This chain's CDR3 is CATSRDAEGAFF. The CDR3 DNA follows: TGTGCCACCAGCAGAGATGCAGAGGGAGCTTTCTTT.

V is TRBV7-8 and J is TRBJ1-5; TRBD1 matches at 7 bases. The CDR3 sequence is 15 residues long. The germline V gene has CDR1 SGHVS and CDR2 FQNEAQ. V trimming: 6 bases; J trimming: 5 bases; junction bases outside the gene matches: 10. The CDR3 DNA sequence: TGTGCCAGCAGTCCCAACAGGGGAGTTGATCAGCCCCAGCATTTT. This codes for CASSPNRGVDQPQHF.

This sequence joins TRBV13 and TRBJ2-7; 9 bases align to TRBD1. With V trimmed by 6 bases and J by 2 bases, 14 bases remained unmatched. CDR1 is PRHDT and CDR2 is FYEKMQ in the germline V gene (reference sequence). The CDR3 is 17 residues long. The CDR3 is CASSPSLRDRETYEQYF. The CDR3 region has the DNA TGTGCCAGCAGTCCATCGCTCCGGGACAGGGAAACCTACGAGCAGTACTTC.

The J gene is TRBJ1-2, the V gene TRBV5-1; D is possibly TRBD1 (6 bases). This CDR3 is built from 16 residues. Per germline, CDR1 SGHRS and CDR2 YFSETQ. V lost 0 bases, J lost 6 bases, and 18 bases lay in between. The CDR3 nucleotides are TGCGCCAGCAGCTTGGGATCCGGGGGCGCGGTCGATGGCTACACCTTC. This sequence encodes CASSLGSGGAVDGYTF.

The CDR3 region has the DNA TGCGCCAGCAGCCAAGGACTAGCGGGAGTAGGGGGGGATACGCAGTATTTT. Amino acids: CASSQGLAGVGGDTQYF. The genes are TRBV4-3 and TRBJ2-3, with 12 bases that match TRBD2. The CDR3 is made up of 17 amino acids. Germline CDR1 and CDR2: LGHNA and YSLEER. V lost 1 base and J lost 6; bases outside the gene matches: 8.

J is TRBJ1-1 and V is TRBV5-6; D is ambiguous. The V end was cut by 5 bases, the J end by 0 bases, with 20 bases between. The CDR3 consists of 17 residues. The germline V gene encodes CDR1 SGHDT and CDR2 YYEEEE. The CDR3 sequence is CASSALIARLMNTEAFF. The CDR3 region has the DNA TGTGCCAGCAGTGCCCTAATCGCCCGCCTTATGAACACTGAAGCTTTCTTT.

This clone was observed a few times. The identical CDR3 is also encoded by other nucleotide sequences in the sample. The CDR3 DNA reads TGTGCCAGTAGTTGGGACACGTACAATGAGCAGTTCTTC. This codes for CASSWDTYNEQFF. V and J are TRBV19 and TRBJ2-1; possibly TRBD1 for D (6 bases). The CDR3 totals 13 residues. V was pared by 5 bases and J by 4 bases, with 9 bases between. Germline CDR1 reads LNHDA; CDR2 reads SQIVND (reference sequence).